A single sample is the source of the 24 T cell receptor beta chains below, sequenced in a study of blood T cell repertoires in COVID-19. Clones were sequenced by immunoSEQ multiplex PCR, and TCRdb holds only the in-frame ones, with some missing. The sample contains about 290,000 clones, under 90% of which appear only once. Sequenced: PBMCs or T cells enriched from blood (not recorded which). The receptors come from a woman aged 40 to 50 who had recovered from COVID-19.

The chain combines TRBV7-8 with TRBJ1-5, with a possible D match to TRBD1 (5 bases). Per germline, CDR1 SGHVS and CDR2 FQNEAQ. There are 17 residues in the CDR3. Trimming cost V 5 bases and J 1 base, with 18 bases left between them. Written as DNA, the CDR3 is TGTGCCAGCAGCCCATACCTCAGGGTGAGGAGCAATCAGCCCCAGCATTTT. It encodes CASSPYLRVRSNQPQHF.

V usage is TRBV5-1 and J usage is TRBJ2-3; TRBD2 matches 13 bases. The CDR3 loop spans 16 amino acids. The germline V gene has CDR1 SGHRS and CDR2 YFSETQ. V was clipped by 3 bases and J by 4 bases; unmatched bases: 5. The CDR3 loop reads CASSSLAGGRSDTQYF. The CDR3 bases are TGCGCCAGCAGCTCACTAGCGGGGGGGCGGTCAGATACGCAGTATTTT.

The chain uses TRBV29-1 and TRBJ2-1; 10 bases map to TRBD1. This CDR3 spans 14 amino acids. V trimming: 7 bases; J trimming: 7 bases; junction bases outside the gene matches: 10. Germline loops: CDR1 SQVTM, CDR2 ANQGSEA. The CDR3, as DNA: TGCAGCGCCCGTGGTGGGACAGGGGCTAATGAGCAGTTCTTC. Its protein product is CSARGGTGANEQFF.

This clone was observed a few times. V usage is TRBV5-1 and J usage is TRBJ1-1; D unclear. The CDR3 runs 15 residues. CDR1 and CDR2 (germline): SGHRS, YFSETQ. V dropped 3 bases and J dropped 0 bases, with 12 bases sitting between them. The CDR3 loop reads CASSSAPGMNTEAFF. The CDR3 DNA reads TGCGCCAGCAGCTCCGCCCCCGGTATGAACACTGAAGCTTTCTTT. Full variable domain (rest looked up from reference TRBV5-1 and TRBJ1-1): KAGVTQTPRYLIKTRGQQVTLSCSPISGHRSVSWYQQTPGQGLQFLFEYFSETQRNKGNFPGRFSGRQFSNSRSEMNVSTLELGDSALYLCASSSAPGMNTEAFFGQGTRLTVV.

This sequence joins TRBV5-1 and TRBJ1-1; 9 bases line up with TRBD1. The CDR3 is 17 amino acids. Looked up from germline, CDR1 is SGHRS and CDR2 is YFSETQ. Trimming took 4 bases from V and 0 from J; bases not matched to a gene: 10. DNA of the CDR3: TGCGCCAGCAGCCCCTATGACAGGGGGAGGTTGAACACTGAAGCTTTCTTT. Translation: CASSPYDRGRLNTEAFF.

The rearrangement uses TRBV21-1 and TRBJ2-7; the table's D call TRBD2 went unverified against the DNA. TRBV21-1 is recorded as a pseudogene. The CDR3 runs 19 residues. The CDR3 nucleotides are TGTGCCAGCAGCAAAGGGAGGGGACTAGCGGGAGTAGGTTCCTACGAGCAGTACTTC. This gives the protein CASSKGRGLAGVGSYEQYF.

The V and J genes are TRBV18 and TRBJ2-1, with D perhaps matching TRBD1 (6 bases). V was clipped by 3 bases and J by 8 bases, with 14 bases between them. The CDR3 spans 14 residues. Germline CDR1 KGHSH, CDR2 LQKENI. In DNA form, the CDR3 reads TGTGCCAGCTCACCGCGAGGGGGTATCGATGAGCAGTTCTTC. Translation gives CASSPRGGIDEQFF.

This clone has more than one count but fewer than ten. The chain recombines TRBV29-1 with TRBJ1-4; weak D call: TRBD1 (5 bases). The CDR3 runs 12 residues. Trimming took 6 bases from V and 8 from J, leaving 13 bases between them. CDR1 is SQVTM and CDR2 is ANQGSEA in the germline V gene. The CDR3 here is CSVGPGEEKLFF. CDR3 DNA sequence: TGCAGCGTGGGGCCGGGTGAGGAAAAACTGTTTTTT.

The CDR3 sequence: CASSQVARVMGGELFF. CDR3 DNA: TGCGCCAGCAGCCAAGTAGCCAGGGTGATGGGCGGGGAGCTGTTTTTT. The rearrangement joins TRBV4-1 to TRBJ2-2; weak D call: TRBD1 (5 bases). Trimming took off 1 base at V and 7 bases at J, with 16 bases between the two ends. This CDR3 spans 16 amino acids. Germline V gene lookup returns CDR1 MGHRA and CDR2 YSYEKL.

The genes are TRBV14 and TRBJ1-1; 8 positions agree with TRBD1. Looked up from germline, CDR1 is SGHDN and CDR2 is FVKESK. This CDR3 region has 16 residues. V lost 0 bases to trimming and J lost 1 base; unmatched junction nucleotides: 4. The CDR3 is CASSQDLGTGNTEAFF. CDR3 nucleotide sequence: TGTGCCAGCAGCCAAGATCTAGGGACAGGGAACACTGAAGCTTTCTTT.

The chain uses TRBV19 and TRBJ2-1; D remains ambiguous. V was shortened by 2 bases and J by 7 bases, with 15 bases between the two germline ends. CDR1 and CDR2 (germline): LNHDA, SQIVND (reference sequence). The CDR3 has 15 residues. The CDR3 region has the DNA TGTGCCAGTAGTATAAGCCCAGGTATTCGGAATGAGCAGTTCTTC. The encoded protein is CASSISPGIRNEQFF.

The V call is TRBV24-1, the J call TRBJ2-3, with a weak D call TRBD2 (6 bases). The germline V gene has CDR1 KGHDR and CDR2 SFDVKD. The V end lost 7 bases, the J end lost 1 base, and 26 bases lay between the germline ends. CDR3 size: 19 residues. In nucleotides, the CDR3 is TGTGCCACCAGCAGAAAAAGGGATCACCCTACGGGAGGCACAGATACGCAGTATTTT. It translates to CATSRKRDHPTGGTDTQYF.

The V and J genes are TRBV5-6 and TRBJ1-6; D remains unclear. V was pared by 4 bases and J by 6 bases, with 11 bases between. The CDR3 runs to 14 residues. Germline CDR1 and CDR2: SGHDT and YYEEEE. The CDR3 DNA follows: TGTGCCAGCAGCGTGTCCCCTACTAATTCACCCCTCCACTTT. Encoded protein: CASSVSPTNSPLHF.

V usage is TRBV7-2 and J usage is TRBJ2-7; D ambiguous. This CDR3 spans 13 amino acids. The V and J ends lost 1 base and 1 base respectively, with 5 bases between them. The V gene's germline CDR1 is SGHTA and CDR2 FQGNSA. The CDR3 loop is CASSLERSYEQYF. DNA for the CDR3: TGTGCCAGCAGCTTAGAGCGTTCCTACGAGCAGTACTTC.

The chain couples TRBV7-2 to TRBJ2-1, with 13 bases that match TRBD2. The CDR3 has 16 amino acids. J gave up 8 bases and V 3 bases, and 7 bases lay outside the gene matches. Germline assignment: CDR1 SGHTA and CDR2 FQGNSA. The CDR3 coding sequence is TGTGCCAGCAGCTTCCAAGGACTAGCGGGAGCGGATGAGCAGTTCTTC. Translated, it gives CASSFQGLAGADEQFF.

This chain connects TRBV19 to TRBJ2-7, with 9 bases identical to TRBD1. The V segment lost 3 bases and the J segment 6 bases; nucleotides outside the gene matches: 12. Germline CDR1 is LNHDA and CDR2 is SQIVND (reference sequence). The CDR3 is 16 residues long. The chain's CDR3 is CASSIVGQGFGGEQYF. As DNA, the CDR3 is TGTGCCAGTAGTATTGTGGGACAGGGTTTTGGTGGCGAGCAGTACTTC.

The chain uses TRBV15 and TRBJ1-2; possibly TRBD1 for D (5 bases). The CDR3 spans 16 residues. Trimming took 2 bases from V and 0 from J, leaving 13 bases between them. The germline V gene has CDR1 LNHNV and CDR2 YYDKDF (reference sequence). The CDR3 is CATSRTGGITNYGYTF. Here the CDR3 DNA reads TGTGCCACCAGCAGAACTGGGGGGATAACTAACTATGGCTACACCTTC.

Only one count was recorded for this clone. The rearrangement joins TRBV6-5 to TRBJ1-2; 7 positions agree with TRBD1. Unmatched junction bases numbered 8, after V lost 5 bases and J lost 8 bases. The CDR3 is 13 residues long. The germline V gene has CDR1 MNHEY and CDR2 SVGAGI. CDR3 loop: CASSTPPGGGYTF. As DNA, the CDR3 is TGTGCCAGCAGTACCCCGCCAGGGGGGGGCTACACCTTC.

In the case of this clone: Other DNA sequences from this sample encode an identical CDR3 as well. This chain joins TRBV5-1 and TRBJ1-1, with 7 bases identical to TRBD1. Germline values: CDR1 SGHRS, CDR2 YFSETQ. V lost 0 bases and J lost 0; bases outside the gene matches: 2. The CDR3 has 15 residues. The CDR3 protein is CASSLATGLNTEAFF. The CDR3, as DNA: TGCGCCAGCAGCTTGGCGACAGGGCTGAACACTGAAGCTTTCTTT.

The CDR3 nucleotides are TGTGCCAGCAGATATGCTGCGGGCAGAGCGAACACCGGGGAGCTGTTTTTT. Translated: CASRYAAGRANTGELFF. This chain connects TRBV5-4 to TRBJ2-2; weak D call: TRBD2 (5 bases). V lost 5 bases and J lost 0, with 17 bases in between. This CDR3 is 17 amino acids long. Germline V gives CDR1 SGHNT, CDR2 YYREEE (reference sequence).

The chain has TRBV6-5 and TRBJ1-5, with 7 bases lining up with TRBD1. The CDR3 contains 14 residues. Per germline, CDR1 MNHEY and CDR2 SVGAGI. V dropped 7 bases and J dropped 4; count of bases not matched to a gene: 7. CDR3 nucleotides: TGTGCCAGCACGAGGGACAGATTGAATCAGCCCCAGCATTTT. It encodes CASTRDRLNQPQHF.

This clone was recorded many times. J is TRBJ1-1 and V is TRBV30, with 7 bases that match TRBD1. Per germline, CDR1 GTSNPN and CDR2 SVGIG (reference sequence). The CDR3 covers 15 residues. J was trimmed by 5 bases and V by 3 bases; bases with no gene match: 12. This CDR3 is CAWSRGGGVLTEAFF. The CDR3 DNA reads as TGTGCCTGGAGCCGAGGGGGCGGGGTATTGACTGAAGCTTTCTTT.

The rearrangement links TRBV29-1 to TRBJ2-7, with D hard to call. Germline-derived CDR1 and CDR2 are SQVTM and ANQGSEA. Trimming cost V 6 bases and J 2 bases, with 17 bases left between them. The CDR3 totals 14 residues. The CDR3 DNA sequence: TGCAGCGTAGCCTCGCCCCCAGGCCCCTACGAGCAGTACTTC. It is translated as CSVASPPGPYEQYF.

The chain uses TRBV7-8 and TRBJ1-2; a possible D gene is TRBD1 (5 bases). This CDR3 contains 14 residues. V lost 1 base and J lost 2, with 8 bases in between. The germline CDR1 and CDR2 sequences are SGHVS and FQNEAQ. DNA of the CDR3: TGTGCCAGCAGCTTAGTCGCAGGGAACTATGGCTACACCTTC. This encodes CASSLVAGNYGYTF.